This passage covers 32 T cell receptor beta chains from one sample sequenced in a study of T cells of healthy individuals. One entry per CDR3 protein, called by TCRdb with MiXCR from the 5' RACE reads. The data contain about 41,000 distinct CDR3 sequences, about 4.2% of them singletons. The receptors originated from a human donor in good health.

Many counts were recorded for this clonotype. One end of the junction fails to match germline, which may point to a read error. The chain joins TRBV13 to TRBJ2-1, with D uncertain. CDR3 length equals 11 residues. Germline V CDR1 and CDR2: PRHDT, FYEKMQ (reference sequence). Written as DNA, the CDR3 is TGTGCCAGCAGACGATACACTGAGCAGTTCTTC. It specifies CASRRYTEQFF.

This clonotype occurred many times. This sequence joins TRBV13 and TRBJ1-2, with D hard to call. Trimming took off 5 bases at V and 13 bases at J, with 14 bases between the two ends. Per germline, CDR1 PRHDT and CDR2 FYEKMQ (reference sequence). The CDR3 consists of 11 residues. The CDR3 region has the DNA TGTGCCAGCAGCGTCGGCCCCCTCTCCACCTTC. Translation: CASSVGPLSTF.

This clonotype was seen only a few times. The rearrangement links TRBV5-1 to TRBJ1-1; D unclear. Trimming pared 0 bases from V and 0 bases from J, leaving 6 bases between. Germline V gene sequence: CDR1 SGHRS, CDR2 YFSETQ. This CDR3 spans 14 amino acids. The CDR3 here is CASSLAHLNTEAFF. CDR3 DNA sequence: TGCGCCAGCAGCTTGGCACATTTGAACACTGAAGCTTTCTTT.

V is TRBV7-8 and J is TRBJ2-5; TRBD2 might be the D (6 bases). Trimming left V 4 bases short and J 4 bases short, with 25 bases between. CDR1 and CDR2 from the germline V gene are SGHVS and FQNEAQ. The CDR3 totals 18 residues. CDR3 sequence: CASSSAKPTGPEGETQYF. Here the CDR3 DNA reads TGTGCCAGCAGCTCAGCCAAACCCACGGGCCCGGAGGGAGAGACCCAGTACTTC.

This clonotype was detected ten times or more. V and J are TRBV20-1 and TRBJ2-3; the D call may be TRBD1 or TRBD2 (6 bases each). The germline gives CDR1 DFQATT, CDR2 SNEGSKA (reference sequence). The CDR3 contains 13 residues. Trimming took 3 bases from V and 2 from J, leaving 9 bases between them. Written as DNA, the CDR3 is TGCAGTGCTAGCGGGGGACACACAGATACGCAGTATTTT. Translated: CSASGGHTDTQYF.

This clonotype was observed at least ten times. The chain recombines TRBV7-9 with TRBJ1-1; D possibly corresponds to TRBD1 (5 bases). The CDR3 covers 15 residues. The V end was cut by 1 base, the J end by 2 bases, with 11 bases between. Germline CDR1 is SEHNR and CDR2 is FQNEAQ (reference sequence). The CDR3 protein is CASSLVGGVNTEAFF. The CDR3 DNA sequence: TGTGCCAGCAGCTTAGTTGGAGGGGTTAACACTGAAGCTTTCTTT.

This clonotype was seen many times. The chain recombines TRBV9 with TRBJ2-3; TRBD2 aligns across 7 bases. The V gene end was trimmed by 1 base and the J gene end by 1 base; junction bases not matched to a gene: 3. The CDR3 consists of 15 residues. Germline V gene lookup returns CDR1 SGDLS and CDR2 YYNGEE. The CDR3 region has the DNA TGTGCCAGCAGCGTAATGGCGGGGGGCACAGATACGCAGTATTTT. It is translated as CASSVMAGGTDTQYF.

This clonotype was observed many times. The rearrangement links TRBV24-1 to TRBJ2-1; TRBD1 or TRBD2 may be the D gene (5 bases each). Germline lookup yields CDR1 KGHDR and CDR2 SFDVKD. The germline V and J ends were trimmed by 1 base and 5 bases, with 17 bases remaining between them. CDR3 length: 17 residues. CDR3 in DNA: TGTGCCACCAGTGATTTCCTAGGGGATCAGAGGGACAATGAGCAGTTCTTC. It translates to CATSDFLGDQRDNEQFF.

There are many counts of this clonotype. This sequence joins TRBV12-3 or TRBV12-4 and TRBJ1-1; D is undetermined. Trimming cost V 6 bases and J 11 bases, with 16 bases left between them. The CDR3 runs to 12 residues. The CDR3 reads CASRGETLLAFF. DNA for the CDR3: TGTGCCAGCAGGGGTGAGACACTTCTGGCTTTCTTT.

This clonotype was counted many times. The chain recombines TRBV6-1 with TRBJ1-3; D remains ambiguous. The germline V gene encodes CDR1 MNHNS and CDR2 SASEGT. The CDR3 is made up of 13 amino acids. Trimming took off 6 bases at V and 0 bases at J, with 6 bases between the two ends. DNA of the CDR3: TGTGCCAGCAGCGACAACTCTGGAAACACCATATATTTT. This encodes CASSDNSGNTIYF.

This clonotype turned up a few times. The chain recombines TRBV5-1 with TRBJ1-6; TRBD1 matches 9 bases. Trimming took 3 bases from V and 6 from J; bases not matched to a gene: 1. CDR3 size: 14 residues. Per the germline V gene, CDR1 is SGHRS and CDR2 is YFSETQ. The CDR3 spells CASSSTGGNSPLHF. The CDR3 coding sequence is TGCGCCAGCAGCTCGACAGGGGGTAATTCACCCCTCCACTTT. Using reference TRBV5-1 and TRBJ1-6 for the parts outside the CDR3, the full variable domain is KAGVTQTPRYLIKTRGQQVTLSCSPISGHRSVSWYQQTPGQGLQFLFEYFSETQRNKGNFPGRFSGRQFSNSRSEMNVSTLELGDSALYLCASSSTGGNSPLHFGNGTRLTVT.

The rearrangement uses TRBV5-1 and TRBJ1-4; 7 bases line up with TRBD1. Germline trimming cut 0 bases from V and 8 bases from J; bases unmatched to any gene: 7. The CDR3 is 15 residues long. From germline, CDR1 is SGHRS and CDR2 YFSETQ. CDR3: CASSLGGGGEEKLFF. CDR3 in DNA: TGCGCCAGCAGCTTGGGCGGAGGGGGCGAGGAAAAACTGTTTTTT. Together with reference TRBV5-1 and TRBJ1-4, the CDR3 gives the full variable domain: KAGVTQTPRYLIKTRGQQVTLSCSPISGHRSVSWYQQTPGQGLQFLFEYFSETQRNKGNFPGRFSGRQFSNSRSEMNVSTLELGDSALYLCASSLGGGGEEKLFFGSGTQLSVL.

Ten or more counts support this clonotype. This rearrangement joins TRBV6-1 to TRBJ2-2, with D perhaps matching TRBD2 (6 bases). Trimming removed 4 bases at V and 3 bases at J, with 15 bases between. This CDR3 is 16 amino acids long. The germline gives CDR1 MNHNS, CDR2 SASEGT. CDR3 loop: CASSASRGRDTGELFF. CDR3 bases: TGTGCCAGCAGTGCGTCGCGGGGAAGGGACACCGGGGAGCTGTTTTTT.

A few counts support this clonotype. The chain has TRBV29-1 and TRBJ2-2; D may be TRBD2 (5 bases). The germline V gene has CDR1 SQVTM and CDR2 ANQGSEA. With 4 bases removed from V and 7 bases from J, the gap between germline ends came to 10 bases. The CDR3 totals 12 residues. As DNA, the CDR3 is TGCAGCGTTGGGAGGTTTGGCGGGGAGCTGTTTTTT. Encoded protein: CSVGRFGGELFF.

Notes on this clonotype: This may stem from a read error, because a much larger clone lies one nucleotide away. The gene calls are TRBV2 and TRBJ1-5; a possible D gene is TRBD1 (6 bases). Germline lookup yields CDR1 SNHLY and CDR2 FYNNEI. V dropped 2 bases and J dropped 1 base, with 12 bases sitting between them. This CDR3 has 16 residues. The CDR3 DNA reads TGTGCCAGCAGTGAAACGGTAAGGGGGAGCAATCAGCCCCAGCATTTT. It is translated as CASSETVRGSNQPQHF.

This clonotype showed up many times. This chain joins TRBV11-3 and TRBJ2-3, with 7 positions matching TRBD1. The germline V gene has CDR1 SGHNT and CDR2 YENEEA. CDR3 length: 13 amino acids. Germline trimming cut 5 bases from V and 4 bases from J; bases unmatched to any gene: 3. The CDR3 sequence: CASSNTGADTQYF. CDR3 sequence (DNA): TGTGCCAGCAGCAACACAGGGGCAGATACGCAGTATTTT.

This clonotype has a handful of counts. The chain joins TRBV5-4 to TRBJ1-3; D gene ambiguous. CDR3 size: 14 residues. The V and J ends lost 5 bases and 0 bases respectively, with 9 bases between them. CDR1 is SGHNT, CDR2 YYREEE, per germline (reference sequence). CDR3 DNA sequence: TGTGCCAGCAGAGACACCTACTCTGGAAACACCATATATTTT. Residues: CASRDTYSGNTIYF.

This clonotype was picked up many times. V and J are TRBV13 and TRBJ1-2, with TRBD1 as a possible D gene (6 bases). The germline CDR1 and CDR2 sequences are PRHDT and FYEKMQ (reference sequence). This CDR3 is built from 16 residues. Trimming removed 5 bases at V and 1 base at J, with 17 bases between. In DNA, the CDR3 is TGTGCCAGCAGCCACCAAGACAGGACCGTTAACTATGGCTACACCTTC. It specifies CASSHQDRTVNYGYTF.

In its sample, this clonotype is large (0.1 to 1%). The chain recombines TRBV20-1 with TRBJ2-1; the D gene is possibly TRBD2 (6 bases). In germline, CDR1 is DFQATT, CDR2 SNEGSKA (reference sequence). Trimming shortened V by 6 bases and J by 3 bases, and 12 bases separated the two germline ends. The CDR3 is made up of 13 amino acids. The CDR3 is CSASLADYNEQFF. In DNA form, the CDR3 reads TGCAGTGCGAGCTTAGCGGACTACAATGAGCAGTTCTTC.

This clonotype was counted at least ten times. The chain couples TRBV18 to TRBJ2-2; either TRBD1 or TRBD2 may supply D (5 bases each). Deletions cut 3 bases from V and 3 bases from J, with 14 bases between. The CDR3 sequence is 16 residues long. Germline lookup yields CDR1 KGHSH and CDR2 LQKENI. CDR3 nucleotides: TGTGCCAGCTCACCGAGGGGCAGGGCGGACACCGGGGAGCTGTTTTTT. Its protein product is CASSPRGRADTGELFF.

This clonotype was seen ten or more times. This chain links TRBV29-1 with TRBJ2-3, with 9 bases lining up with TRBD2. The ends lost 6 bases at V and 2 bases at J; junction bases unmatched: 9. The CDR3 runs 15 residues. The V gene's germline CDR1 is SQVTM and CDR2 ANQGSEA. CDR3: CSVASSGAYTDTQYF. The CDR3 DNA sequence: TGCAGCGTCGCCTCTAGCGGGGCCTACACAGATACGCAGTATTTT.

This clonotype came up many times. The chain joins TRBV7-2 to TRBJ1-1; perhaps TRBD1 as D (5 bases). The germline gives CDR1 SGHTA, CDR2 FQGNSA. Trimming removed 4 bases at V and 4 bases at J, with 16 bases between. This CDR3 is built from 15 residues. The CDR3 here is CASSSYGGGGTEAFF. The CDR3 coding sequence is TGTGCCAGCAGCTCCTATGGGGGGGGTGGCACTGAAGCTTTCTTT.

The chain recombines TRBV18 with TRBJ1-2; D uncertain. Germline V lookup: CDR1 KGHSH, CDR2 LQKENI. The CDR3 consists of 14 residues. The V end was cut by 1 base, the J end by 2 bases, with 8 bases between. This chain's CDR3 is CASSPRVENYGYTF. The CDR3 coding sequence is TGTGCCAGCTCACCACGCGTAGAAAACTATGGCTACACCTTC.

This clonotype showed up many times. The chain has TRBV11-3 and TRBJ2-1; the D is unclear. The CDR3 extends over 14 amino acids. Germline CDR1 is SGHNT and CDR2 is YENEEA. The ends were cut back, 3 bases at V and 2 bases at J, with 8 bases in the middle. The CDR3 reads CASSFGSTYNEQFF. The CDR3 nucleotides read TGTGCCAGCAGCTTCGGCAGTACCTACAATGAGCAGTTCTTC. Variable domain in full (rest from reference TRBV11-3 and TRBJ2-1): EAGVVQSPRYKIIEKKQPVAFWCNPISGHNTLYWYLQNLGQGPELLIRYENEEAVDDSQLPKDRFSAERLKGVDSTLKIQPAELGDSAVYLCASSFGSTYNEQFFGPGTRLTVL.

This clonotype was recorded at least ten times. This chain links TRBV3-1 with TRBJ2-7, with 11 bases identical to TRBD2. The V and J ends lost 0 bases and 9 bases, in that order; junction bases with no gene match: 10. The CDR3 spans 16 residues. Germline CDR1 LGHDT, CDR2 YNNKEL (reference sequence). The CDR3 sequence: CASSQDLNSGRARQYF. In DNA form, the CDR3 reads TGTGCCAGCAGCCAAGATCTTAATAGCGGGAGGGCCAGGCAGTACTTC.

This clonotype was picked up many times. The CDR3 coding sequence is TGTGCCAGCAGTGAATTCCGCGGGACAGGGCCTGAAAAACTGTTTTTT. Translated: CASSEFRGTGPEKLFF. The chain carries TRBV6-1 and TRBJ1-4; 9 bases map to TRBD1. Germline assignment: CDR1 MNHNS and CDR2 SASEGT. Germline trimming cut 2 bases from V and 7 bases from J; bases unmatched to any gene: 8. The CDR3 runs 16 residues.

This clonotype has more than one count but fewer than ten. The V call is TRBV6-1, the J call TRBJ2-7; TRBD2 matches 10 bases. This CDR3 has 15 amino acids. V was clipped by 1 base and J by 1 base; unmatched bases: 1. Germline-derived CDR1 and CDR2 are MNHNS and SASEGT. The CDR3 sequence: CASSEELAGSYEQYF. CDR3 coding DNA: TGTGCCAGCAGTGAAGAACTAGCGGGGTCCTACGAGCAGTACTTC.

This clonotype was recorded at least ten times. The chain recombines TRBV11-2 with TRBJ2-2, with 8 bases aligning to TRBD2. Per the germline V gene, CDR1 is SGHAT and CDR2 is FQNNGV. This CDR3 has 13 residues. J gave up 11 bases and V 3 bases, and 5 bases lay outside the gene matches. CDR3 nucleotide sequence: TGTGCCAGCAGCTTTCGGGAGGGAGTAGAGCTGTTTTTT. Amino acids: CASSFREGVELFF.

Ten or more counts support this clonotype. The CDR3 reads CASSHRGNEQYF. In DNA, the CDR3 is TGTGCCAGCAGCCACAGGGGTAACGAGCAGTACTTC. The V gene is TRBV12-3 or TRBV12-4, the J gene TRBJ2-7; 7 nucleotides match TRBD1. The CDR3 length is 12 residues. The trim removed 6 bases at V and 5 bases at J, leaving 4 bases unmatched.

This clonotype came up many times. The chain is built from TRBV4-1 and TRBJ1-6; D gene unclear. CDR3 length equals 15 residues. Per germline, CDR1 MGHRA and CDR2 YSYEKL. V was shortened by 2 bases and J by 10 bases, with 15 bases between the two germline ends. The CDR3 region is CASSQLLLAWSPLHF. In nucleotides, the CDR3 is TGCGCCAGCAGCCAACTCCTGCTTGCCTGGTCACCCCTCCACTTT.

This clonotype was counted ten times or more. The rearrangement uses TRBV5-1 and TRBJ2-2; 8 nucleotides line up with TRBD1. Unmatched junction bases numbered 12, after V lost 4 bases and J lost 4 bases. The CDR3 has 17 amino acids. Germline V gene sequence: CDR1 SGHRS, CDR2 YFSETQ. The CDR3 is CASSVTRTGSGTGELFF. The CDR3 coding sequence is TGCGCCAGCAGCGTAACTCGGACAGGGTCCGGCACCGGGGAGCTGTTTTTT. Combining the CDR3 with reference TRBV5-1 and TRBJ2-2 gives the whole variable domain KAGVTQTPRYLIKTRGQQVTLSCSPISGHRSVSWYQQTPGQGLQFLFEYFSETQRNKGNFPGRFSGRQFSNSRSEMNVSTLELGDSALYLCASSVTRTGSGTGELFFGEGSRLTVL.

The sample holds many counts of this clonotype. The gene calls are TRBV29-1 and TRBJ2-7, with 9 bases that match TRBD1. CDR3 size: 13 residues. Germline V gene sequence: CDR1 SQVTM, CDR2 ANQGSEA. V shed 4 bases, J shed 2 bases, and the junction held 3 bases outside the gene matches. The CDR3: CSVVGQGPYEQYF. Written as DNA, the CDR3 is TGCAGCGTTGTGGGACAGGGCCCCTACGAGCAGTACTTC.